The 27 T cell receptor beta chains below were found in one sample sequenced in a study of blood T cell repertoires in COVID-19. Repertoires were generated with immunoSEQ multiplex PCR, while TCRdb's copy carries only in-frame clones and drops some. The data hold 250,000 to 350,000 clones, with around 90% observed a single time. The sequenced material came from PBMCs or T cells enriched from blood (not recorded which). Source of these receptors: a woman younger than 45 who had recovered from COVID-19.

The rearrangement joins TRBV29-1 to TRBJ2-7; 7 nucleotides align to TRBD2. Germline V lookup: CDR1 SQVTM, CDR2 ANQGSEA. There are 16 residues in the CDR3. V trimming: 3 bases; J trimming: 2 bases; junction bases outside the gene matches: 13. CDR3: CSVEGRGRQSPYEQYF. In nucleotides, the CDR3 is TGCAGCGTTGAGGGGCGGGGGAGACAGTCACCCTACGAGCAGTACTTC.

This clone occurred a few times. The chain couples TRBV14 to TRBJ1-6; the D is unclear. This CDR3 has 18 residues. Per the germline V gene, CDR1 is SGHDN and CDR2 is FVKESK. V was pared by 4 bases and J by 0 bases, with 16 bases between. CDR3 coding DNA: TGTGCCAGCAGCCGCGTAGCACCCCGTAGCTCCTATAATTCACCCCTCCACTTT. Its protein is CASSRVAPRSSYNSPLHF.

V is TRBV28 and J is TRBJ1-2; TRBD1 might be the D (6 bases). This CDR3 is 17 amino acids long. With 6 bases removed from V and 5 bases from J, the gap between germline ends came to 25 bases. Germline loops: CDR1 MDHEN, CDR2 SYDVKM. The CDR3 nucleotides are TGTGCCAGCAGCCGAGCCCCCTGGGGACAAAGGGGATATGGCTACACCTTC. This gives the protein CASSRAPWGQRGYGYTF.

This clone came up a few times. The rearrangement joins TRBV30 to TRBJ1-5, with D tentatively TRBD1 (5 bases). This CDR3 region has 13 residues. The germline V gene has CDR1 GTSNPN and CDR2 SVGIG (reference sequence). V lost 1 base to trimming and J lost 6 bases, with 10 bases between them. The CDR3 sequence: CAWSEGWTQPQHF. The CDR3 DNA sequence: TGTGCCTGGAGTGAGGGGTGGACTCAGCCCCAGCATTTT.

This chain joins TRBV7-9 and TRBJ2-2, with TRBD1 matching 7 bases. The V and J ends lost 5 bases and 2 bases, in that order; junction bases with no gene match: 2. Germline values: CDR1 SEHNR, CDR2 FQNEAQ (reference sequence). The CDR3 consists of 14 residues. CDR3 amino acids: CASSHRGNTGELFF. In DNA, the CDR3 is TGTGCCAGCAGCCACAGGGGTAACACCGGGGAGCTGTTTTTT.

The gene calls are TRBV5-1 and TRBJ2-2; D gene unclear. CDR3 length: 16 residues. Per the germline V gene, CDR1 is SGHRS and CDR2 is YFSETQ. V lost 2 bases and J lost 1, with 12 bases in between. CDR3 coding DNA: TGCGCCAGCAGCTTAAGTCTACCGGGGAACACCGGGGAGCTGTTTTTT. It is translated as CASSLSLPGNTGELFF.

The CDR3 loop is CASSLRTANSPLHF. The CDR3 region has the DNA TGTGCCAGCAGCCTACGGACAGCTAATTCACCCCTCCACTTT. The J gene is TRBJ1-6, the V gene TRBV3-1 (or the pseudogene TRBV3-2); TRBD1 is a possible D gene (6 bases). Per germline, CDR1 LGHDT and CDR2 YNNKEL (reference sequence). The CDR3 contains 14 residues. Trimming pared 4 bases from V and 6 bases from J, leaving 10 bases between.

This clone came up a few times. The J gene is TRBJ2-1, the V gene TRBV7-9, with 13 nucleotides matching TRBD2. This CDR3 has 16 amino acids. CDR1 and CDR2 from the germline V gene are SEHNR and FQNEAQ (reference sequence). The trim removed 4 bases at V and 3 bases at J, leaving 3 bases unmatched. CDR3 in amino acids: CASSSRLAGGYNEQFF. In DNA form, the CDR3 reads TGTGCCAGCAGCTCAAGACTAGCGGGGGGCTACAATGAGCAGTTCTTC.

The gene calls are TRBV19 and TRBJ2-1, with 11 bases lining up with TRBD2. With 3 bases clipped from V and 9 bases from J, the junction kept 7 bases outside the gene matches. The CDR3 spans 15 residues. CDR1 is LNHDA and CDR2 is SQIVND in the germline V gene (reference sequence). The CDR3 loop reads CASSIGSGGASEQFF. Here the CDR3 DNA reads TGTGCCAGTAGTATTGGTAGCGGGGGGGCCTCTGAGCAGTTCTTC.

The chain joins TRBV11-2 to TRBJ1-3; a weak D match, TRBD1 (5 bases). Germline CDR1 reads SGHAT; CDR2 reads FQNNGV. This CDR3 comprises 15 residues. V shed 6 bases and J shed 0 bases, with 12 bases lying between them. CDR3 DNA: TGTGCCAGCAGGGACCCACAGGTCTCTGGAAACACCATATATTTT. Protein product: CASRDPQVSGNTIYF.

The chain has TRBV11-3 and TRBJ1-1; D ambiguous. V dropped 1 base and J dropped 1 base, with 7 bases sitting between them. CDR3 length: 14 amino acids. Germline V gene data show CDR1 as SGHNT and CDR2 as YENEEA. The CDR3 DNA reads as TGTGCCAGCAGCTTAGGACGGGGGAACACTGAAGCTTTCTTT. As protein: CASSLGRGNTEAFF. Based on the CDR3 plus reference TRBV11-3 and TRBJ1-1, the full variable domain is EAGVVQSPRYKIIEKKQPVAFWCNPISGHNTLYWYLQNLGQGPELLIRYENEEAVDDSQLPKDRFSAERLKGVDSTLKIQPAELGDSAVYLCASSLGRGNTEAFFGQGTRLTVV.

The chain uses TRBV5-1 and TRBJ2-1; no firm D call. In germline, CDR1 is SGHRS, CDR2 YFSETQ. The CDR3 contains 14 residues. The ends were cut back, 0 bases at V and 0 bases at J, with 4 bases in the middle. The CDR3 region is CASSLDYSYNEQFF. In DNA form, the CDR3 reads TGCGCCAGCAGCTTGGACTACTCCTACAATGAGCAGTTCTTC.

The chain employs TRBV20-1 and TRBJ1-2; 7 nucleotides agree with TRBD1. V lost 6 bases and J lost 7; bases outside the gene matches: 5. Germline V gives CDR1 DFQATT, CDR2 SNEGSKA (reference sequence). This CDR3 contains 11 residues. Written as DNA, the CDR3 is TGCAGTGCCCGTTCAGGGGGTGGCTACACCTTC. It translates to CSARSGGGYTF.

The rearrangement links TRBV7-8 to TRBJ2-7; D remains unclear. The CDR3 sequence is 17 residues long. Germline V gives CDR1 SGHVS, CDR2 FQNEAQ. Trimming stripped 3 bases from V and 1 base from J, with 19 bases between. Here the CDR3 reads CASSLYEVIDGSYEQYF. CDR3 DNA: TGTGCCAGCAGCTTGTACGAGGTTATAGACGGTTCCTACGAGCAGTACTTC.

This clone came up a few times. Within the sample, other DNA sequences also encode this same CDR3. The V and J genes are TRBV3-1 (or the pseudogene TRBV3-2) and TRBJ1-1; D not resolved. This CDR3 has 13 amino acids. Germline loops: CDR1 LGHDT, CDR2 YNNKEL (reference sequence). V dropped 4 bases and J dropped 5 bases, with 11 bases sitting between them. CDR3 region: CASSLEGRTEAFF. The CDR3 DNA is TGTGCCAGCAGCCTTGAGGGTAGGACTGAAGCTTTCTTT.

CDR3 nucleotides: TGTGCCAGCAGTCGACTAGCGGGAGGGCTCAATGAGCAGTTCTTC. This gives the protein CASSRLAGGLNEQFF. The rearrangement links TRBV6-5 to TRBJ2-1; 14 bases align to TRBD2. Germline V lookup: CDR1 MNHEY, CDR2 SVGAGI. V lost 5 bases, J lost 6 bases, and 3 bases stayed unmatched. The CDR3 runs 15 residues.

The gene calls are TRBV28 and TRBJ1-5, with 9 bases identical to TRBD1. The CDR3 totals 15 residues. CDR1 MDHEN and CDR2 SYDVKM come from the germline V gene. The ends lost 3 bases at V and 2 bases at J; junction bases unmatched: 2. The chain's CDR3 is CASSFRDRGNQPQHF. CDR3 sequence (DNA): TGTGCCAGCAGTTTCCGGGACAGGGGCAATCAGCCCCAGCATTTT. Together with reference TRBV28 and TRBJ1-5, the CDR3 gives the full variable domain: DVKVTQSSRYLVKRTGEKVFLECVQDMDHENMFWYRQDPGLGLRLIYFSYDVKMKEKGDIPEGYSVSREKKERFSLILESASTNQTSMYLCASSFRDRGNQPQHFGDGTRLSIL.

This clone has just a few counts. The J gene is TRBJ1-5, the V gene TRBV27, with D possibly matching TRBD1 (5 bases). Trimming pared 4 bases from V and 3 bases from J, leaving 13 bases between. Per the germline V gene, CDR1 is MNHEY and CDR2 is SMNVEV (reference sequence). This CDR3 comprises 15 residues. CDR3 bases: TGTGCCAGCAGTTCCCTCGGGACTTACAATCAGCCCCAGCATTTT. It yields the protein CASSSLGTYNQPQHF.

This chain connects TRBV5-1 to TRBJ1-1; 8 bases fit TRBD1. The V gene's germline CDR1 is SGHRS and CDR2 YFSETQ. The junction had 10 bases not matched to a gene; V was cut back by 4 bases and J by 11 bases. The CDR3 spans 13 residues. CDR3 nucleotides: TGCGCCAGCAGCCCCCTTGTGACAGGGGCCGCTTTCTTT. Its protein is CASSPLVTGAAFF.

About this clone itself: This CDR3 is also generated by other DNA sequences in the sample. This rearrangement joins TRBV9 to TRBJ2-7; 11 bases agree with TRBD2. The CDR3 is 15 residues long. Germline-derived CDR1 and CDR2 are SGDLS and YYNGEE. V was pared by 0 bases and J by 1 base, with 0 bases of the junction left unmatched. The DNA for the CDR3 is TGTGCCAGCAGCGTAGGACTAGCGGGGTCCTACGAGCAGTACTTC. Amino acids: CASSVGLAGSYEQYF.

The J gene is TRBJ1-2, the V gene TRBV7-9; TRBD1 matches at 7 bases. The V gene's germline CDR1 is SEHNR and CDR2 FQNEAQ (reference sequence). V trimming: 5 bases; J trimming: 2 bases; junction bases outside the gene matches: 11. The CDR3 covers 16 residues. The CDR3 loop is CASSPTITGANYGYTF. The CDR3 DNA is TGTGCCAGCAGCCCAACTATCACAGGGGCAAACTATGGCTACACCTTC.

The rearrangement uses TRBV2 and TRBJ1-2, with no clear D. CDR1 and CDR2 (germline): SNHLY, FYNNEI. Trimming cost V 3 bases and J 8 bases, with 16 bases left between them. This CDR3 has 14 residues. CDR3 protein: CASSDRNSPFGYTF. The CDR3, as DNA: TGTGCCAGCAGTGACCGTAACTCCCCATTCGGCTACACCTTC.

This rearrangement joins TRBV2 to TRBJ1-6, with D possibly matching TRBD1 (6 bases). This CDR3 comprises 16 residues. Germline-derived CDR1 and CDR2 are SNHLY and FYNNEI. V lost 5 bases to trimming and J lost 6 bases, with 17 bases between them. Here the CDR3 DNA reads TGTGCCAGCAGTCTCGCACAGGGACGGCCTAATTCACCCCTCCACTTT. The encoded protein is CASSLAQGRPNSPLHF.

The chain couples TRBV3-1 (or the pseudogene TRBV3-2) to TRBJ2-7; weak D call: TRBD1 (6 bases). Trimming left V 3 bases short and J 3 bases short, with 12 bases between. Germline CDR1 and CDR2: LGHDT and YNNKEL (reference sequence). The length of the CDR3 is 14 residues. The CDR3 sequence: CASSQGAGHYEQYF. CDR3 sequence (DNA): TGTGCCAGCAGCCAGGGGGCCGGCCACTACGAGCAGTACTTC.

This rearrangement joins TRBV14 to TRBJ1-6; the D is unclear. V was pared by 1 base and J by 10 bases, with 11 bases between. The germline V gene encodes CDR1 SGHDN and CDR2 FVKESK. CDR3 length: 14 residues. CDR3 bases: TGTGCCAGCAGCCAAGTCGGTCTCGGGTCACCCCTCCACTTT. Amino acid sequence: CASSQVGLGSPLHF.

This clone was recorded a few times. The V and J genes are TRBV7-8 and TRBJ1-5, with TRBD1 identical over 9 bases. Germline V CDR1 and CDR2: SGHVS, FQNEAQ. The ends lost 1 base at V and 3 bases at J; junction bases unmatched: 4. The CDR3 has 16 residues. CDR3 region: CASSLVRDRDNQPQHF. The DNA for the CDR3 is TGTGCCAGCAGCTTAGTCAGGGACAGGGACAATCAGCCCCAGCATTTT.

J is TRBJ2-7 and V is TRBV27; tentatively, D is TRBD1 (5 bases). Germline loops: CDR1 MNHEY, CDR2 SMNVEV (reference sequence). The CDR3 sequence is 14 residues long. Trimming took 4 bases from V and 2 from J, leaving 12 bases between them. The CDR3 region has the DNA TGTGCCAGCAGTTCGACGACAGTAGCCTACGAGCAGTACTTC. Translation gives CASSSTTVAYEQYF.